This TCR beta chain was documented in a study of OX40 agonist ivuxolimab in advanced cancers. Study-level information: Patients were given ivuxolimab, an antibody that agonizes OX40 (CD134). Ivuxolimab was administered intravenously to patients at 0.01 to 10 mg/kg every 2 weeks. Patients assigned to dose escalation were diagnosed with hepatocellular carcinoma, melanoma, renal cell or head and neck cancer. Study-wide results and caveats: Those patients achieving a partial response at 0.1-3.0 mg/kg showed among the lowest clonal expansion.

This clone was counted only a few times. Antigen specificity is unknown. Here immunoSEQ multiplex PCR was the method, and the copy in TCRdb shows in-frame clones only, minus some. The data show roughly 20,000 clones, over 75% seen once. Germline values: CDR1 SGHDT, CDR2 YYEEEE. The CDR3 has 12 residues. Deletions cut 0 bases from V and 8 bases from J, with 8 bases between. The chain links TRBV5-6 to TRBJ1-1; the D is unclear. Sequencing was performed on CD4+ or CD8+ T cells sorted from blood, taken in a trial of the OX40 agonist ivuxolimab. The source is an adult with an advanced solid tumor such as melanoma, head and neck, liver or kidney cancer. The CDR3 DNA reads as TGTGCCAGCAGCTTGGTTGGCGGGGAAGCTTTCTTT. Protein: CASSLVGGEAFF.